The 27 T cell receptor beta chains presented below share a single source sample, sequenced in a study of shared clonotypes between healthy human individuals. Assay used: immunoSEQ multiplex PCR; TCRdb lists only in-frame clones, some missing. The table records approximately 640,000 clones, 90% of them present only once. Specimen: memory CD8+ T cells from PBMCs. Specified subset: CD45RO+ cells pooled with CCR7-negative TemRA cells. Receptors originate from a man aged 18 to 35 in good health. Some clones in this sample may be carry-over from other donors' samples.

V usage is TRBV19 and J usage is TRBJ2-1; a weak D match, TRBD2 (5 bases). This CDR3 region has 15 residues. Germline CDR1 LNHDA, CDR2 SQIVND (reference sequence). Deletions cut 3 bases from V and 5 bases from J, with 14 bases between. The CDR3 protein is CASSILPSYNNEQFF. CDR3 nucleotide sequence: TGTGCCAGTAGTATCTTGCCTAGCTACAACAATGAGCAGTTCTTC.

This chain joins TRBV27 and TRBJ2-1, with TRBD2 matching over 14 bases. Germline CDR1 MNHEY, CDR2 SMNVEV (reference sequence). The V and J ends lost 6 bases and 5 bases, in that order; junction bases with no gene match: 3. The CDR3 covers 15 residues. The CDR3 coding sequence is TGTGCCAGCAGCCGGGGACTAGCGGGAGACAATGAGCAGTTCTTC. Protein sequence: CASSRGLAGDNEQFF.

This chain connects TRBV27 to TRBJ1-2, with TRBD1 matching 10 bases. Germline V lookup: CDR1 MNHEY, CDR2 SMNVEV (reference sequence). J gave up 8 bases and V 1 base, and 10 bases lay outside the gene matches. The CDR3 has 16 residues. The CDR3 reads CASSLFGTGAFMGYTF. As DNA, the CDR3 is TGTGCCAGCAGTTTATTCGGGACAGGGGCGTTCATGGGCTACACCTTC.

This chain joins TRBV9 and TRBJ2-3; TRBD2 might be the D (6 bases). Germline CDR1 is SGDLS and CDR2 is YYNGEE. The V end was cut by 3 bases, the J end by 0 bases, with 17 bases between. The CDR3 consists of 17 residues. In DNA form, the CDR3 reads TGTGCCAGCAGCGGACCGGGCGGGGCCTCTAGCACAGATACGCAGTATTTT. This translates into CASSGPGGASSTDTQYF.

This sequence joins TRBV2 and TRBJ2-7; no clear D. Looked up from germline, CDR1 is SNHLY and CDR2 is FYNNEI. The CDR3 loop spans 15 amino acids. With 1 base removed from V and 2 bases from J, the gap between germline ends came to 12 bases. In DNA, the CDR3 is TGTGCCAGCAGTGAAGGGGGTCTCGACACCTACGAGCAGTACTTC. Protein product: CASSEGGLDTYEQYF.

This rearrangement joins TRBV6-1 to TRBJ2-1; D gene uncertain. The CDR3 sequence is 12 residues long. V was clipped by 6 bases and J by 8 bases, with 11 bases between them. The germline V gene has CDR1 MNHNS and CDR2 SASEGT. CDR3 DNA: TGTGCCAGCAGATTGACCAGAGATGAGCAGTTCTTC. It yields the protein CASRLTRDEQFF.

The rearrangement links TRBV19 to TRBJ1-5; 7 nucleotides line up with TRBD1. The CDR3 totals 14 residues. The germline V gene encodes CDR1 LNHDA and CDR2 SQIVND (reference sequence). The V gene end was trimmed by 8 bases and the J gene end by 6 bases; junction bases not matched to a gene: 10. CDR3 sequence: CASCEGAMGQPQHF. The DNA for the CDR3 is TGTGCCAGTTGTGAGGGGGCGATGGGTCAGCCCCAGCATTTT.

This clone came up a few times. The gene calls are TRBV7-3 and TRBJ2-3, with TRBD2 matching over 7 bases. J was trimmed by 0 bases and V by 5 bases; bases with no gene match: 2. This CDR3 region has 14 residues. Germline-derived CDR1 and CDR2 are SGHTA and FQGTGA. The CDR3 DNA is TGTGCCAGCAGCAATAGCGGGAGCACAGATACGCAGTATTTT. It is translated as CASSNSGSTDTQYF. Based on the CDR3 plus reference TRBV7-3 and TRBJ2-3, the full variable domain is GAGVSQTPSNKVTEKGKYVELRCDPISGHTALYWYRQSLGQGPEFLIYFQGTGAADDSGLPNDRFFAVRPEGSVSTLKIQRTERGDSAVYLCASSNSGSTDTQYFGPGTRLTVL.

This clone was detected only once. The chain recombines TRBV5-4 with TRBJ2-2; 8 bases align to TRBD1. The germline V gene encodes CDR1 SGHNT and CDR2 YYREEE (reference sequence). The CDR3 length is 15 residues. V trimming: 3 bases; J trimming: 4 bases; junction bases outside the gene matches: 5. DNA of the CDR3: TGTGCCAGCAGCTCACGGACAGGGTCCACCGGGGAGCTGTTTTTT. This translates into CASSSRTGSTGELFF.

As for this clone: This same CDR3 is encoded by further DNA sequences in the sample. The rearrangement links TRBV7-9 to TRBJ2-7; D is unclear. Trimming left V 1 base short and J 4 bases short, with 5 bases between. The CDR3 covers 12 residues. CDR1 is SEHNR, CDR2 FQNEAQ, per germline (reference sequence). The CDR3 DNA reads TGTGCCAGCAGCTTAGGGCAATACGAGCAGTACTTC. It yields the protein CASSLGQYEQYF.

V gene TRBV6-1 combines with J gene TRBJ2-7; 11 bases match TRBD2. This CDR3 has 17 residues. V gave up 4 bases and J gave up 3 bases; unmatched junction bases: 11. The germline V gene encodes CDR1 MNHNS and CDR2 SASEGT. CDR3 bases: TGTGCCAGCAGTGTCCAAGGACTAGCGGGCAATTACTACGAGCAGTACTTC. As protein: CASSVQGLAGNYYEQYF.

As DNA, the CDR3 is TGTGCCAGCAGCTTTGACCTCAGCTCCTACAATGAGCAGTTCTTC. Translated: CASSFDLSSYNEQFF. V usage is TRBV7-3 and J usage is TRBJ2-1; D gene uncertain. The CDR3 contains 15 residues. Germline assignment: CDR1 SGHTA and CDR2 FQGTGA. The V and J ends lost 3 bases and 0 bases respectively, with 9 bases between them.

The chain couples TRBV29-1 to TRBJ1-1; tentative D call: TRBD1 (5 bases). The V gene lost 6 bases and the J gene lost 10 bases, with 24 bases spanning the gap. Germline values: CDR1 SQVTM, CDR2 ANQGSEA. This CDR3 has 14 amino acids. CDR3 bases: TGCAGCGTCGGGTGGACACGGAGGGGTGTTGGAGCTTTCTTT. Translation gives CSVGWTRRGVGAFF.

The chain joins TRBV6-1 to TRBJ1-1; 10 bases are a match to TRBD1. This CDR3 region has 14 residues. V shed 5 bases and J 5 bases; nucleotides not matched to a gene: 5. Germline V gene sequence: CDR1 MNHNS, CDR2 SASEGT. CDR3 DNA sequence: TGTGCCAGCAGTCCCGACAGGGGGCGAACTGAAGCTTTCTTT. This sequence encodes CASSPDRGRTEAFF.

The chain recombines TRBV23-1 with TRBJ2-2, with 7 bases aligning to TRBD1. TRBV23-1 is labeled an ORF, and its function is uncertain. The CDR3 consists of 16 residues. The trim removed 5 bases at V and 4 bases at J, leaving 10 bases unmatched. CDR3 protein: CASSSQRTGRTGELFF. As DNA, the CDR3 is TGCGCCAGCAGTTCCCAGCGGACAGGACGCACCGGGGAGCTGTTTTTT.

This clone has more than one count but fewer than ten. The rearrangement links TRBV7-9 to TRBJ1-4; D not resolved. V dropped 1 base and J dropped 8 bases, with 17 bases sitting between them. Germline values: CDR1 SEHNR, CDR2 FQNEAQ (reference sequence). The CDR3 length is 16 residues. The CDR3 coding sequence is TGTGCCAGCAGCTTAGGCCCTATAGCAAAAGGGGAAAAACTGTTTTTT. Residues: CASSLGPIAKGEKLFF.

The chain is built from TRBV9 and TRBJ1-2; D not certain. Germline values: CDR1 SGDLS, CDR2 YYNGEE. V lost 0 bases, J lost 2 bases, and 11 bases lay in between. This CDR3 comprises 15 residues. The CDR3 region is CASSVDQQKNYGYTF. The CDR3 DNA sequence: TGTGCCAGCAGCGTAGACCAGCAAAAGAACTATGGCTACACCTTC.

The chain couples TRBV4-1 to TRBJ2-7; D is ambiguous. CDR3 length: 13 residues. Trimming pared 1 base from V and 3 bases from J, leaving 7 bases between. From germline, CDR1 is MGHRA and CDR2 YSYEKL. CDR3 region: CASSQVHRYEQYF. In nucleotides, the CDR3 is TGCGCCAGCAGCCAAGTCCACCGCTACGAGCAGTACTTC.

V usage is TRBV6-5 and J usage is TRBJ2-1, with 7 bases aligning to TRBD2. The V gene's germline CDR1 is MNHEY and CDR2 SVGAGI. J was trimmed by 4 bases and V by 3 bases; bases with no gene match: 6. The CDR3 loop spans 15 amino acids. The CDR3 reads CASSYSGTTYNEQFF. CDR3 DNA: TGTGCCAGCAGTTATTCCGGGACTACTTACAATGAGCAGTTCTTC.

The V and J genes are TRBV27 and TRBJ2-7; TRBD2 aligns across 11 bases. CDR1 is MNHEY and CDR2 is SMNVEV in the germline V gene (reference sequence). This CDR3 spans 15 amino acids. The junction had 9 bases not matched to a gene; V was cut back by 7 bases and J by 4 bases. For the CDR3, the DNA is TGTGCCAGCAACCCCCGAGCTAGCGGGAGGTACGAGCAGTACTTC. This sequence encodes CASNPRASGRYEQYF.

This chain links TRBV27 with TRBJ1-1, with TRBD1 as a possible D gene (5 bases). V was clipped by 4 bases and J by 4 bases, with 13 bases between them. The CDR3 length is 14 residues. CDR1 and CDR2 (germline): MNHEY, SMNVEV (reference sequence). CDR3 loop: CASSSGGIGTEAFF. In DNA form, the CDR3 reads TGTGCCAGCAGTTCCGGGGGAATCGGCACTGAAGCTTTCTTT.

The chain has TRBV27 and TRBJ2-7; no definite D call. The germline V and J ends were trimmed by 5 bases and 1 base, with 15 bases remaining between them. CDR1 and CDR2 from the germline V gene are MNHEY and SMNVEV (reference sequence). The CDR3 has 15 residues. The DNA of the CDR3 is TGTGCCAGCAGTCCCATTCTCAAGATGTCCTACGAGCAGTACTTC. Its protein is CASSPILKMSYEQYF.

The chain carries TRBV2 and TRBJ2-7; possibly TRBD1 for D (5 bases). This CDR3 is built from 15 residues. Trimming pared 1 base from V and 1 base from J, leaving 11 bases between. Germline assignment: CDR1 SNHLY and CDR2 FYNNEI. The CDR3 nucleotides are TGTGCCAGCAGTGAAGACAGGCTCACGTCCTACGAGCAGTACTTC. Residues: CASSEDRLTSYEQYF.

The rearrangement uses TRBV7-6 and TRBJ1-4; possibly TRBD1 for D (5 bases). CDR1 SGHVS and CDR2 FNYEAQ come from the germline V gene. V was pared by 5 bases and J by 6 bases, with 13 bases between. CDR3 size: 14 residues. CDR3 protein: CASSARGDHEKLFF. CDR3 bases: TGTGCCAGCAGCGCCCGCGGGGACCATGAAAAACTGTTTTTT.

The gene calls are TRBV19 and TRBJ2-1, with TRBD1 as a possible D gene (7 bases). From germline, CDR1 is LNHDA and CDR2 SQIVND (reference sequence). V was clipped by 8 bases and J by 3 bases, with 11 bases between them. CDR3 length: 13 residues. CDR3 in amino acids: CASAGQIYNEQFF. CDR3 bases: TGTGCCAGTGCGGGACAGATCTACAATGAGCAGTTCTTC.

The V call is TRBV4-2, the J call TRBJ2-7; D may be TRBD2 (5 bases). Deletions cut 0 bases from V and 0 bases from J, with 9 bases between. This CDR3 region has 15 residues. In germline, CDR1 is LGHNA, CDR2 YNFKEQ. The CDR3 sequence: CASSQDHGSSYEQYF. The CDR3, as DNA: TGTGCCAGCAGCCAAGACCATGGGAGCTCCTACGAGCAGTACTTC.

In DNA, the CDR3 is TGCAGCGTTGAATTTTGGCGGGAGGTTCCTCCTAGCACAGATACGCAGTATTTT. The encoded protein is CSVEFWREVPPSTDTQYF. The gene calls are TRBV29-1 and TRBJ2-3; 8 positions agree with TRBD2. V trimming: 2 bases; J trimming: 0 bases; junction bases outside the gene matches: 13. Germline values: CDR1 SQVTM, CDR2 ANQGSEA. The length of the CDR3 is 18 residues.